This T cell receptor (beta chain) was found in a study of cytomegalovirus exposure and HLA in healthy donors. Findings of the study overall: An analysis done earlier found most TCR beta V segments productive about 87% or about 30% of the time. What a later analysis reportedly showed was that an Asian-associated ancestry cluster had fewer N-insertions than the approximately 700-donor mean.

Germline assignment: CDR1 MNHNS and CDR2 SASEGT. This CDR3 is built from 14 residues. The V and J ends lost 8 bases and 10 bases, in that order; junction bases with no gene match: 16. As for the donors, each was a healthy bone marrow donor. The PCR ran on 60 Vbeta and 13 Jbeta primers. Only in-frame clones appear in the TCRdb table, and some are missing; sequencing was by immunoSEQ multiplex PCR. The sample carries approximately 200,000 clones, 70% to 85% recorded once. As concerns this clone: What it recognizes is unknown.

The V and J genes are TRBV6-1 and TRBJ1-1; 7 nucleotides agree with TRBD1. The receptor comes from a boy younger than 10 in good health and CMV-seronegative. The sequencing sample was made of PBMCs. The CDR3 loop reads CASWERQGWRGAFF. CDR3 bases: TGTGCCAGCTGGGAACGACAGGGATGGAGGGGAGCTTTCTTT.